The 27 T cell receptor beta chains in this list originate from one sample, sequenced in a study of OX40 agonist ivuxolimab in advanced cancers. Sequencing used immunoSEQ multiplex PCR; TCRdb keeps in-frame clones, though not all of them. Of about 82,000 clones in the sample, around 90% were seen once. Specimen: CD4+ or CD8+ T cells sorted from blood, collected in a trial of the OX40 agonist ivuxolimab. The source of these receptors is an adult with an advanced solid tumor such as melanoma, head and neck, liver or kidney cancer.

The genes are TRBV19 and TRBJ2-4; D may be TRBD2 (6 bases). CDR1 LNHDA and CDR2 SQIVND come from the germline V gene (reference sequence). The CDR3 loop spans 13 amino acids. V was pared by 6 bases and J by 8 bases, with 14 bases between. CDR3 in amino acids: CASRRIGEDIQYF. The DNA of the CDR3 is TGTGCCAGTAGGCGCATCGGGGAGGACATTCAGTACTTC.

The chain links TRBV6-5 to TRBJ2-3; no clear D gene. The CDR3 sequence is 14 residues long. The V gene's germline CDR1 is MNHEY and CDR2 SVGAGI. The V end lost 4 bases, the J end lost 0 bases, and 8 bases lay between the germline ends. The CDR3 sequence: CASSSHFSTDTQYF. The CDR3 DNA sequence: TGTGCCAGCAGTTCTCACTTTAGCACAGATACGCAGTATTTT.

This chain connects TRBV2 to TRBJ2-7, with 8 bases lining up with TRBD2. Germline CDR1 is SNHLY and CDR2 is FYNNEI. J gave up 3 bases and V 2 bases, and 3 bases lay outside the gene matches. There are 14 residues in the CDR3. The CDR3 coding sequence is TGTGCCAGCAGTGAACGGGGGGGCAGCTACGAGCAGTACTTC. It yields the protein CASSERGGSYEQYF.

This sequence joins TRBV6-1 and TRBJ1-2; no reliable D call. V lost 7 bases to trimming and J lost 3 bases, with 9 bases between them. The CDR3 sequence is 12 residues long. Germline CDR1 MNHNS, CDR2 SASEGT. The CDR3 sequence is CASTLTDYGYTF. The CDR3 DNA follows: TGTGCCAGCACCTTGACGGACTATGGCTACACCTTC.

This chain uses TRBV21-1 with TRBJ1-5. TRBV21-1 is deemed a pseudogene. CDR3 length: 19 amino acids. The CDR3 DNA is TGTGCCAGCAGCAAAAATGGCGAGGGAGGACAGTATAGCAATCAGCCCCAGCATTTT. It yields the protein CASSKNGEGGQYSNQPQHF.

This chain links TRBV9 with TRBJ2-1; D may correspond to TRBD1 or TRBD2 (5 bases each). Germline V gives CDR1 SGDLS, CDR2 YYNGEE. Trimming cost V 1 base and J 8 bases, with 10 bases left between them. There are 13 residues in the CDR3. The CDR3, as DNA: TGTGCCAGCAGCGTAAGGGGAGTCGATGAGCAGTTCTTC. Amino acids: CASSVRGVDEQFF. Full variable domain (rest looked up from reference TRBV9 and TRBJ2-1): DSGVTQTPKHLITATGQRVTLRCSPRSGDLSVYWYQQSLDQGLQFLIQYYNGEERAKGNILERFSAQQFPDLHSELNLSSLELGDSALYFCASSVRGVDEQFFGPGTRLTVL.

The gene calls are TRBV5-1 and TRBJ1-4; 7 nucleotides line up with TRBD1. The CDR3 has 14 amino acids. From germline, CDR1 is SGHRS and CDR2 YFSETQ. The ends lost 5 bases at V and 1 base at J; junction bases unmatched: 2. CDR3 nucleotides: TGCGCCAGCAGTGCAGGGGGAACTAATGAAAAACTGTTTTTT. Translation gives CASSAGGTNEKLFF.

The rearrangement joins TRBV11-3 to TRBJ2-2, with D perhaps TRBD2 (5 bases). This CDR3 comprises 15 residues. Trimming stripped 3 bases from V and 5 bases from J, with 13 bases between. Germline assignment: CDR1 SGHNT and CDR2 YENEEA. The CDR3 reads CASSLTPSGTGELFF. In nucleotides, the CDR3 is TGTGCCAGCAGCTTGACTCCCTCGGGAACCGGGGAGCTGTTTTTT.

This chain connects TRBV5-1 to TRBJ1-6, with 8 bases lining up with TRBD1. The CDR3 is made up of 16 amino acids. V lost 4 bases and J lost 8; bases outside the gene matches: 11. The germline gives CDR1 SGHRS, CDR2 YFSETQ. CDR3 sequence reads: CASSPRGGQDYSPLHF. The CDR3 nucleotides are TGCGCCAGCAGCCCGAGGGGGGGACAGGACTATTCACCCCTCCACTTT.

CDR3 bases: TGCGCCAGCAGCCGCCTTAGCGGGGGGGCCGCTGAGCAGTTCTTC. Translated: CASSRLSGGAAEQFF. The gene calls are TRBV5-1 and TRBJ2-1; the match to TRBD2 covers 11 bases. Germline V CDR1 and CDR2: SGHRS, YFSETQ. The J segment lost 9 bases and the V segment lost 4 bases, leaving 9 bases of the junction unmatched. This CDR3 contains 15 residues.

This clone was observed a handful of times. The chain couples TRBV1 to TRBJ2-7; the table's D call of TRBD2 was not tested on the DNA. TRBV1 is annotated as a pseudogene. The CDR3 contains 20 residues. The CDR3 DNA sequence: TGCACCAGCAGGCATACCCCCGCCCCCCGCGCGTGGGGGGGCCGCTACGAGCAGTACTTC. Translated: CTSRHTPAPRAWGGRYEQYF.

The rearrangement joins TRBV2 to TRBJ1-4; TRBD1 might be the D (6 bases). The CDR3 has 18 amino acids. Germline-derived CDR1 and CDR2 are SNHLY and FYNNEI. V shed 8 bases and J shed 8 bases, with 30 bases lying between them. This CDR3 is CASLLIRGGKDKGEKLFF. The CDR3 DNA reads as TGTGCCAGCCTGCTAATTAGGGGGGGCAAGGATAAAGGGGAAAAACTGTTTTTT.

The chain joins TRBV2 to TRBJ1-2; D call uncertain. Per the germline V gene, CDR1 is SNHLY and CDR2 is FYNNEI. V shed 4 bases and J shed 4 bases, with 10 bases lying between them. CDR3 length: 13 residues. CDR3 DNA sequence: TGTGCCAGCAGTGTAGACAAGGGCTATGGCTACACCTTC. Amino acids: CASSVDKGYGYTF.

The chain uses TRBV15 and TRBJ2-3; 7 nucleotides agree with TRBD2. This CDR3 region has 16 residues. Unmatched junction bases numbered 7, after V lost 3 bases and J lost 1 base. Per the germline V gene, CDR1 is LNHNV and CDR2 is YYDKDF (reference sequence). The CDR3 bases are TGTGCCACCAGCAGGGGCCTCGCGGGGGGCACAGATACGCAGTATTTT. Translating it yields CATSRGLAGGTDTQYF.

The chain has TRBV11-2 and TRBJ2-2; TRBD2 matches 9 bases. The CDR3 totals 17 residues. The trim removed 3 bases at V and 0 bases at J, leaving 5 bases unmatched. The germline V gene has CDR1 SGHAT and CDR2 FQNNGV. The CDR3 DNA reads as TGTGCCAGCAGCTTGGGACTAGCAACATCGAACACCGGGGAGCTGTTTTTT. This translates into CASSLGLATSNTGELFF.

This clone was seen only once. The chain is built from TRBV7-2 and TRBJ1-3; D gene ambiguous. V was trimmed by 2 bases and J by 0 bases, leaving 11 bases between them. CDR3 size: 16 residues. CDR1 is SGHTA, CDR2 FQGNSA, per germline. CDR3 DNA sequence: TGTGCCAGCAGCTTATCCGGCCAGTACTCTGGAAACACCATATATTTT. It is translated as CASSLSGQYSGNTIYF.

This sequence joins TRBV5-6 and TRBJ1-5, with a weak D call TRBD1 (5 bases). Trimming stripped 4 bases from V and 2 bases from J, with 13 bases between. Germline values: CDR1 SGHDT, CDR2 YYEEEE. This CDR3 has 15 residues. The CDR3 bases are TGTGCCAGCAGCCGGCGCGACAGTGGCAATCAGCCCCAGCATTTT. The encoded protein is CASSRRDSGNQPQHF.

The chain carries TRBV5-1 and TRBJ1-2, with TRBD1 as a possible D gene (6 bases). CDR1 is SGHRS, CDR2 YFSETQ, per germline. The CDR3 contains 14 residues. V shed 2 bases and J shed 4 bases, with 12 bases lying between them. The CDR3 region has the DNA TGCGCCAGCAGCTTAGGCAGGGGACGCTATGGCTACACCTTC. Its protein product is CASSLGRGRYGYTF. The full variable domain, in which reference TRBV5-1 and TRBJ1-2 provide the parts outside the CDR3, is KAGVTQTPRYLIKTRGQQVTLSCSPISGHRSVSWYQQTPGQGLQFLFEYFSETQRNKGNFPGRFSGRQFSNSRSEMNVSTLELGDSALYLCASSLGRGRYGYTFGSGTRLTVV.

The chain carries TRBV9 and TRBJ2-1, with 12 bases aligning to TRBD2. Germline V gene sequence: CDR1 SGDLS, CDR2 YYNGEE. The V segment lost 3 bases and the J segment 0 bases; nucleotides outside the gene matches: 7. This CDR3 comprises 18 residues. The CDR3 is CASSGLAGEESSYNEQFF. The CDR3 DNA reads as TGTGCCAGCAGCGGACTAGCGGGAGAGGAGAGCTCCTACAATGAGCAGTTCTTC. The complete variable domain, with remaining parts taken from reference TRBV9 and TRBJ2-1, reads DSGVTQTPKHLITATGQRVTLRCSPRSGDLSVYWYQQSLDQGLQFLIQYYNGEERAKGNILERFSAQQFPDLHSELNLSSLELGDSALYFCASSGLAGEESSYNEQFFGPGTRLTVL.

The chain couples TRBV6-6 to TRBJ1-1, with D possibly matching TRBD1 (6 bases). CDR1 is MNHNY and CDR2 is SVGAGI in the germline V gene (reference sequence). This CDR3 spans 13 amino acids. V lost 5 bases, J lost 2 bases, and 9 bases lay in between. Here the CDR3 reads CASSTGTNTEAFF. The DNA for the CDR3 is TGTGCCAGCAGTACTGGGACAAACACTGAAGCTTTCTTT.

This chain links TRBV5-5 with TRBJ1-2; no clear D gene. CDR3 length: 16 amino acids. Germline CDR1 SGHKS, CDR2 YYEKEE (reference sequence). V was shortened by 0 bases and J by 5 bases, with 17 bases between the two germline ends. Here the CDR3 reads CASSLAWRQDGYGYTF. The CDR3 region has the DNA TGTGCCAGCAGCTTGGCCTGGAGGCAGGATGGATATGGCTACACCTTC. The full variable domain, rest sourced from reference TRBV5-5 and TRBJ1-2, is DAGVTQSPTHLIKTRGQQVTLRCSPISGHKSVSWYQQVLGQGPQFIFQYYEKEERGRGNFPDRFSARQFPNYSSELNVNALLLGDSALYLCASSLAWRQDGYGYTFGSGTRLTVV.

This CDR3 reads CASSYGTGNNYGYTF. In DNA, the CDR3 is TGCGCCAGCAGCTACGGGACAGGGAACAACTATGGCTACACCTTC. The V call is TRBV5-1, the J call TRBJ1-2, with 9 bases fitting TRBD1. CDR1 SGHRS and CDR2 YFSETQ come from the germline V gene. The junction had 5 bases not matched to a gene; V was cut back by 3 bases and J by 2 bases. The CDR3 contains 15 residues.

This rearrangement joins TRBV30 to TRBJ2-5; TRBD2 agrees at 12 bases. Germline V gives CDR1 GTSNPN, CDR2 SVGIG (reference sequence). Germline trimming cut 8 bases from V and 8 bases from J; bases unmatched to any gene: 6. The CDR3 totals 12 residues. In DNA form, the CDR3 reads TGTGCCCGCGGACTAGCGGGACATACCCAGTACTTC. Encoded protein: CARGLAGHTQYF.

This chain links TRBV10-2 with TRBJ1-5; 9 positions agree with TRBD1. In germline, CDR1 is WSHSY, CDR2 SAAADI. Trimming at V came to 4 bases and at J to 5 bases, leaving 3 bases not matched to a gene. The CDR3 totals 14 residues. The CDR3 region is CASSVGTGYQPQHF. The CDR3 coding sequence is TGCGCCAGCAGTGTAGGGACAGGGTATCAGCCCCAGCATTTT.

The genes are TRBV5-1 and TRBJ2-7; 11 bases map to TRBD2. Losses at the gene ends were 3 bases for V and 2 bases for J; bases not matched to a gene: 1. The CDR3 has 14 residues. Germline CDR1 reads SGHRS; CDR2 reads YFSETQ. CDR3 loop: CASSWGLAAYEQYF. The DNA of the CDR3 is TGCGCCAGCAGCTGGGGACTAGCGGCCTACGAGCAGTACTTC.

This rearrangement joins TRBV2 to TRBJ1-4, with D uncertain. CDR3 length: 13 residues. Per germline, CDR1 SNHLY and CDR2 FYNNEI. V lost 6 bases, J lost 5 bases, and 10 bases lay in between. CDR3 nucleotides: TGTGCCAGCAGGGTGGGCATAAATGAAAAACTGTTTTTT. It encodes CASRVGINEKLFF.

CDR3 sequence (DNA): TGCGCCAGCAGCTTGGAGGCGGGTATAAGGGAGCAGTACTTC. Translated: CASSLEAGIREQYF. The V and J genes are TRBV5-1 and TRBJ2-7; D is possibly TRBD2 (5 bases). The germline gives CDR1 SGHRS, CDR2 YFSETQ. The CDR3 loop spans 14 amino acids. V was pared by 0 bases and J by 7 bases, with 14 bases between.